Presented here are 5 T cell receptor beta chains from one specimen sequenced in a study of T cell changes during pregnancy in multiple sclerosis. The protocol was immunoSEQ multiplex PCR, while the TCRdb copy is restricted to in-frame clones and leaves out a portion. Of fewer than 40,000 clones listed, 75% to 95% are singletons. Sequences were derived from CD8+ T cells from peripheral blood mononuclear cells, sampled before pregnancy. These TCRs come from a female donor with multiple sclerosis, enrolled in a pregnancy study.

The CDR3 DNA reads TGTGCCAGCAGCGAGCTTAGCGGGAGCGCTTACGAGCAGTACTTC. This translates into CASSELSGSAYEQYF. This rearrangement joins TRBV5-5 to TRBJ2-7; 9 bases agree with TRBD2. Unmatched junction bases numbered 9, after V lost 4 bases and J lost 4 bases. Germline loops: CDR1 SGHKS, CDR2 YYEKEE (reference sequence). The CDR3 is 15 amino acids.

The V call is TRBV6-5, the J call TRBJ2-2, with 7 bases matching TRBD1. CDR1 and CDR2 (germline): MNHEY, SVGAGI. There are 15 residues in the CDR3. V lost 1 base, J lost 6 bases, and 5 bases stayed unmatched. CDR3: CASSYWTGLSGELFF. CDR3 in DNA: TGTGCCAGCAGTTACTGGACAGGTCTTTCCGGGGAGCTGTTTTTT.

The rearrangement uses TRBV6-6 and TRBJ1-1, with 9 nucleotides matching TRBD1. The germline V gene has CDR1 MNHNY and CDR2 SVGAGI (reference sequence). The CDR3 is 14 residues long. The trim removed 5 bases at V and 1 base at J, leaving 2 bases unmatched. In DNA, the CDR3 is TGTGCCAGCAGTCCACAGGGGGCGAACACTGAAGCTTTCTTT. Amino acids: CASSPQGANTEAFF.

The chain carries TRBV11-3 and TRBJ2-5, with TRBD1 as a possible D gene (6 bases). Trimming left V 5 bases short and J 4 bases short, with 17 bases between. CDR3 length: 15 amino acids. Germline loops: CDR1 SGHNT, CDR2 YENEEA. CDR3 protein: CASSDRDNRGETQYF. The CDR3 nucleotides read TGTGCCAGCAGCGACCGGGACAACCGGGGAGAGACCCAGTACTTC.

The chain employs TRBV14 and TRBJ2-1; 8 positions match TRBD2. From germline, CDR1 is SGHDN and CDR2 FVKESK. The J segment lost 5 bases and the V segment lost 3 bases, leaving 9 bases of the junction unmatched. The CDR3 loop spans 16 amino acids. The CDR3 bases are TGTGCCAGCAGCCACCTCGGGACTAGGAACCACAATGAGCAGTTCTTC. Translated, it gives CASSHLGTRNHNEQFF.